A single sample gave rise to the 26 T cell receptor beta chains below, sequenced in a study of cytomegalovirus exposure and HLA in healthy donors. PCR involved 60 Vbeta and 13 Jbeta primers. Here immunoSEQ multiplex PCR was the method, and the copy in TCRdb shows in-frame clones only, minus some. The repertoire holds 60,000 to 95,000 clones, with under 85% as singletons. Sequencing input: PBMCs. All receptors come from a woman between 40 and 50 years old in good health and CMV-seropositive.

The V and J genes are TRBV4-1 and TRBJ2-2; D remains unclear. CDR1 is MGHRA and CDR2 is YSYEKL in the germline V gene. This CDR3 spans 15 amino acids. Trimming took off 0 bases at V and 8 bases at J, with 13 bases between the two ends. The CDR3 DNA follows: TGCGCCAGCAGCCAAGATGAAACTCTTCGGGGGGAGCTGTTTTTT. This sequence encodes CASSQDETLRGELFF.

In its sample, this clone was seen a few times. The gene calls are TRBV6-4 and TRBJ2-2, with D perhaps matching TRBD1 (6 bases). This CDR3 is 13 amino acids long. V lost 5 bases to trimming and J lost 7 bases, with 11 bases between them. The germline CDR1 and CDR2 sequences are MRHNA and SNTAGT. CDR3 region: CASSFTGSGELFF. The CDR3 nucleotides read TGTGCCAGCAGTTTTACAGGGAGCGGGGAGCTGTTTTTT.

This clone has only a few counts. CDR3 residues: CAGQGTLGINSPLHF. In nucleotides, the CDR3 is TGTGCGGGGCAGGGGACCCTCGGGATTAATTCACCCCTCCACTTT. This rearrangement joins TRBV6-6 to TRBJ1-6, with TRBD1 as a possible D gene (6 bases). The CDR3 spans 15 residues. Germline CDR1 and CDR2: MNHNY and SVGAGI (reference sequence).

Worth noting for this clone: Sequence at one end of the junction differs from germline and may be a read error. The chain is built from TRBV7-9 and TRBJ2-7, with D possibly being TRBD2 (6 bases). The germline gives CDR1 SEHNR, CDR2 FQNEAQ (reference sequence). The CDR3 consists of 17 residues. This CDR3 is CSSSLVGSGSFFYEQYF. CDR3 in DNA: TGTTCCAGCAGCTTAGTAGGTAGCGGCAGCTTCTTTTACGAGCAGTACTTC.

CDR3 in DNA: TGTGCCAGTAGAAAAACAGGGGATAATGAAAAACTGTTTTTT. Its translation: CASRKTGDNEKLFF. The V and J genes are TRBV19 and TRBJ1-4; TRBD1 aligns across 7 bases. Germline V gene sequence: CDR1 LNHDA, CDR2 SQIVND (reference sequence). There are 14 residues in the CDR3. With V trimmed by 6 bases and J by 4 bases, 5 bases remained unmatched.

The gene calls are TRBV10-1 and TRBJ1-1; 7 nucleotides line up with TRBD1. The CDR3 covers 17 residues. Per the germline V gene, CDR1 is WNHNN and CDR2 is SYGVQD (reference sequence). Trimming cost V 5 bases and J 1 base; bases outside gene matches: 13. The DNA of the CDR3 is TGCGCCAGCAGTTTAGACAGGGTCGTAAAGACGAACACTGAAGCTTTCTTT. Translating it yields CASSLDRVVKTNTEAFF.

This chain connects TRBV9 to TRBJ1-1; perhaps TRBD1 as D (6 bases). V lost 6 bases and J lost 1, with 13 bases in between. The germline gives CDR1 SGDLS, CDR2 YYNGEE. This CDR3 comprises 14 residues. The CDR3 DNA sequence: TGTGCCAGCACCCGGTTGGGGGCGAACACTGAAGCTTTCTTT. This sequence encodes CASTRLGANTEAFF.

The rearrangement links TRBV5-1 to TRBJ2-7; possibly TRBD2 for D (5 bases). Per germline, CDR1 SGHRS and CDR2 YFSETQ. The CDR3 extends over 15 amino acids. V gave up 0 bases and J gave up 4 bases, with 14 bases separating them. The CDR3 DNA sequence: TGCGCCAGCAGCTTGGTGGGAGCAAATAGTTACGAGCAGTACTTC. It codes for CASSLVGANSYEQYF.

This clone was observed once. The genes are TRBV9 and TRBJ1-2; 7 positions agree with TRBD1. The CDR3 spans 15 residues. V trimming: 2 bases; J trimming: 4 bases; junction bases outside the gene matches: 8. In germline, CDR1 is SGDLS, CDR2 YYNGEE. The CDR3 coding sequence is TGTGCCAGCAGCGTTTTGGGGACAGAACGCTATGGCTACACCTTC. Protein: CASSVLGTERYGYTF.

This rearrangement joins TRBV6-1 to TRBJ1-1; 7 bases are a match to TRBD1. The trim removed 6 bases at V and 5 bases at J, leaving 9 bases unmatched. Germline CDR1 reads MNHNS; CDR2 reads SASEGT. The CDR3 has 14 amino acids. The CDR3 region has the DNA TGTGCCAGCAGCCTTGACAGGGATCGTACTGAAGCTTTCTTT. This encodes CASSLDRDRTEAFF.

The chain carries TRBV7-2 and TRBJ2-1, with TRBD1 matching 10 bases. The junction had 5 bases not matched to a gene; V was cut back by 0 bases and J by 3 bases. The CDR3 runs to 17 residues. Germline-derived CDR1 and CDR2 are SGHTA and FQGNSA. CDR3: CASSLALGTGVYNEQFF. In DNA form, the CDR3 reads TGTGCCAGCAGCTTAGCATTGGGGACAGGGGTCTACAATGAGCAGTTCTTC.

This clone was found once. This chain links TRBV7-2 with TRBJ2-4; maybe TRBD2 (6 bases). Germline V gives CDR1 SGHTA, CDR2 FQGNSA. This CDR3 contains 14 residues. Deletions cut 1 base from V and 7 bases from J, with 11 bases between. The CDR3 reads CASSLGPGGNIQYF. CDR3 DNA sequence: TGTGCCAGCAGCTTAGGACCTGGAGGGAACATTCAGTACTTC.

The gene calls are TRBV18 and TRBJ1-3, with no clear D. The germline gives CDR1 KGHSH, CDR2 LQKENI. The CDR3 has 16 residues. V dropped 2 bases and J dropped 0 bases, with 11 bases sitting between them. The CDR3 spells CASSPAAASSGNTIYF. DNA of the CDR3: TGTGCCAGCTCACCAGCGGCAGCCAGCTCTGGAAACACCATATATTTT.

The V call is TRBV4-2, the J call TRBJ2-3; D might be TRBD1 (6 bases). V was cut by 0 bases and J by 5 bases, with 9 bases left in between. The CDR3 spans 14 residues. CDR1 LGHNA and CDR2 YNFKEQ come from the germline V gene. The CDR3 nucleotides are TGTGCCAGCAGCCAAGAGTTACAGGGAGATACGCAGTATTTT. Protein sequence: CASSQELQGDTQYF.

The genes are TRBV5-4 and TRBJ2-5; 7 bases map to TRBD1. Germline V gene lookup returns CDR1 SGHNT and CDR2 YYREEE (reference sequence). CDR3 length: 13 residues. The V and J ends lost 4 bases and 2 bases, in that order; junction bases with no gene match: 2. CDR3 in DNA: TGTGCCAGCAGCGACAGGGTTCAAGAGACCCAGTACTTC. The encoded protein is CASSDRVQETQYF.

V usage is TRBV18 and J usage is TRBJ2-7; D might be TRBD2 (6 bases). The CDR3 sequence is 15 residues long. Germline V gene lookup returns CDR1 KGHSH and CDR2 LQKENI. V was clipped by 3 bases and J by 2 bases, with 14 bases between them. Written as DNA, the CDR3 is TGTGCCAGCTCACCTTCCGGGACTGCAACCTACGAGCAGTACTTC. This encodes CASSPSGTATYEQYF. The full variable domain, its missing parts supplied by reference TRBV18 and TRBJ2-7, is NAGVMQNPRHLVRRRGQEARLRCSPMKGHSHVYWYRQLPEEGLKFMVYLQKENIIDESGMPKERFSAEFPKEGPSILRIQQVVRGDSAAYFCASSPSGTATYEQYFGPGTRLTVT.

The V and J genes are TRBV19 and TRBJ1-6; 7 nucleotides line up with TRBD1. V was pared by 6 bases and J by 10 bases, with 12 bases of the junction left unmatched. The CDR3 is 15 residues long. Germline V CDR1 and CDR2: LNHDA, SQIVND (reference sequence). The DNA for the CDR3 is TGTGCCAGTAGCGCCCCCGGGACAGTGAACTCACCCCTCCACTTT. It translates to CASSAPGTVNSPLHF.

This clone was seen only a few times. Other nucleotide sequences from this sample produce the same CDR3. The chain recombines TRBV18 with TRBJ2-3, with TRBD1 matching 8 bases. CDR1 KGHSH and CDR2 LQKENI come from the germline V gene. Germline trimming cut 3 bases from V and 3 bases from J; bases unmatched to any gene: 2. CDR3 size: 14 residues. CDR3 amino acids: CASSPDRVTDTQYF. CDR3 nucleotide sequence: TGTGCCAGCTCACCGGACAGGGTGACAGATACGCAGTATTTT.

The chain combines TRBV21-1 with TRBJ1-1; TRBD1 is the table's D call, not checked against the DNA. TRBV21-1 is assigned pseudogene status. This CDR3 spans 13 amino acids. The CDR3 region is CASRGQMNTEAFF. In DNA form, the CDR3 reads TGTGCCAGCAGAGGACAGATGAACACTGAAGCTTTCTTT.

The genes are TRBV7-8 and TRBJ1-2, with a weak D call TRBD1 (6 bases). V was clipped by 0 bases and J by 8 bases, with 19 bases between them. This CDR3 contains 16 residues. Germline-derived CDR1 and CDR2 are SGHVS and FQNEAQ. The CDR3 DNA follows: TGTGCCAGCAGCTTAGCGATAACAGGGATACCGGAGGGCTACACCTTC. This encodes CASSLAITGIPEGYTF.

V gene TRBV7-9 combines with J gene TRBJ1-2; D is ambiguous. From germline, CDR1 is SEHNR and CDR2 FQNEAQ (reference sequence). Trimming pared 1 base from V and 7 bases from J, leaving 7 bases between. The CDR3 runs to 12 residues. The CDR3 sequence is CASSLGTGGYTF. The CDR3 region has the DNA TGTGCCAGCAGCTTAGGCACGGGTGGCTACACCTTC.

The rearrangement joins TRBV29-1 to TRBJ1-2, with TRBD1 matching over 8 bases. Germline V gene sequence: CDR1 SQVTM, CDR2 ANQGSEA. The CDR3 runs to 14 residues. V was clipped by 4 bases and J by 7 bases; unmatched bases: 11. In nucleotides, the CDR3 is TGCAGCGTTGTCGGACAGGGAGTTTCGCGTGGCTACACCTTC. This sequence encodes CSVVGQGVSRGYTF.

V gene TRBV6-5 combines with J gene TRBJ1-2, with D tentatively TRBD1 (6 bases). V lost 2 bases to trimming and J lost 7 bases, with 17 bases between them. The length of the CDR3 is 15 residues. Germline V gene data show CDR1 as MNHEY and CDR2 as SVGAGI. The CDR3 here is CASSYTLQGRFGYTF. The CDR3 DNA sequence: TGTGCCAGCAGTTACACCCTCCAGGGGCGCTTTGGCTACACCTTC.

CDR3 sequence reads: CASSSPTGFYGYTF. Here the CDR3 DNA reads TGTGCCAGCAGCTCCCCCACAGGGTTCTATGGCTACACCTTC. The V call is TRBV11-2, the J call TRBJ1-2, with D possibly being TRBD1 (6 bases). CDR1 is SGHAT and CDR2 is FQNNGV in the germline V gene. CDR3 size: 14 residues. Trimming took off 4 bases at V and 4 bases at J, with 13 bases between the two ends.

The chain couples TRBV7-3 to TRBJ1-6; the D gene is possibly TRBD1 (5 bases). Per germline, CDR1 SGHTA and CDR2 FQGTGA. Trimming shortened V by 3 bases and J by 8 bases, and 8 bases separated the two germline ends. CDR3 length: 13 residues. CDR3 in amino acids: CASSLTGDSPLHF. The CDR3 DNA sequence: TGTGCCAGCAGCTTGACGGGGGATTCACCCCTCCACTTT.

The V gene is TRBV5-6, the J gene TRBJ1-2; D is unresolved. The V gene lost 1 base and the J gene lost 2 bases, with 6 bases spanning the gap. CDR1 SGHDT and CDR2 YYEEEE come from the germline V gene. CDR3 size: 13 residues. CDR3: CASSLRGNYGYTF. CDR3 sequence (DNA): TGTGCCAGCAGCTTGAGAGGGAACTATGGCTACACCTTC.